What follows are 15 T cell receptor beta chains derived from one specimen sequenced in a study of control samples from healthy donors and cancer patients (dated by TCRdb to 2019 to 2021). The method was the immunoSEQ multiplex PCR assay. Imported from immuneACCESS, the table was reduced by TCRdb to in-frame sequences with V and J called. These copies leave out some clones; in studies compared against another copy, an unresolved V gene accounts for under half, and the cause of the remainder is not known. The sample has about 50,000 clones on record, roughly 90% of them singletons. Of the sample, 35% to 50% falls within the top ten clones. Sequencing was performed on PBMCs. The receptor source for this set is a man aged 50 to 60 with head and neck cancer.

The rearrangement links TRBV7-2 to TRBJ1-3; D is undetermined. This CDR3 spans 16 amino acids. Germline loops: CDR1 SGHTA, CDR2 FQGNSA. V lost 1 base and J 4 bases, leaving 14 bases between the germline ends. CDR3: CASSLEPGLKGNTIYF. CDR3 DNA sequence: TGTGCCAGCAGCTTAGAACCCGGGCTTAAGGGAAACACCATATATTTT.

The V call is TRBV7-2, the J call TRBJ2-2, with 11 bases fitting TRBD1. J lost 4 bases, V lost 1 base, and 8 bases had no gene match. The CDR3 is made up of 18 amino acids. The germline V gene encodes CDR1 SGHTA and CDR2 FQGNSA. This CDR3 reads CASSLVGGGTGGTGELFF. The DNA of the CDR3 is TGTGCCAGCAGCTTAGTAGGGGGCGGGACAGGGGGCACCGGGGAGCTGTTTTTT.

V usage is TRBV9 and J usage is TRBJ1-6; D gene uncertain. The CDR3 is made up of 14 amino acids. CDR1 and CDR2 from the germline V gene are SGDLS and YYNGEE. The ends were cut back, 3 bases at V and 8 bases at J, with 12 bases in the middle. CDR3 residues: CASSASDKDSPLHF. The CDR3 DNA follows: TGTGCCAGCAGCGCTAGCGACAAAGATTCACCCCTCCACTTT.

CDR3 DNA: TGCGCCAGCAGCCTAGGGACAGGGGGTTACAATGAGCAGTTCTTC. Amino acids: CASSLGTGGYNEQFF. The rearrangement joins TRBV5-1 to TRBJ2-1; TRBD1 aligns across 11 bases. This CDR3 comprises 15 residues. After removal of 4 bases from V and 4 bases from J, the junction contained 4 bases not matched to a gene. Germline V gene data show CDR1 as SGHRS and CDR2 as YFSETQ.

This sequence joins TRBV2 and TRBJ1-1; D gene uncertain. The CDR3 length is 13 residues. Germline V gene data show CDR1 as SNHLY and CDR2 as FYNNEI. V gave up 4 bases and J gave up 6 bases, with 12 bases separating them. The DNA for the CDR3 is TGTGCCAGCAGTGGACTCCGCCGGCCTGAAGCTTTCTTT. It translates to CASSGLRRPEAFF.

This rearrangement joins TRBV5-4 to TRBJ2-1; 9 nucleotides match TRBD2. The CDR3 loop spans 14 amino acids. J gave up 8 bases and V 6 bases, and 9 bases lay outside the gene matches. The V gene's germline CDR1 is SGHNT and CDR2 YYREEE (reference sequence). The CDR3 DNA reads TGTGCCAGCATGGGGCGGGAGGGCCAGTATGAGCAGTTCTTC. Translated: CASMGREGQYEQFF.

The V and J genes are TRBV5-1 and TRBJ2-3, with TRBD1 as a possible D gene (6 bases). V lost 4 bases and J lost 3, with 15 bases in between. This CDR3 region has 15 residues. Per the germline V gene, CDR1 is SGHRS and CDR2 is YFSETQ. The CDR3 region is CASSTGQLLTDTQYF. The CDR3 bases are TGCGCCAGCAGCACCGGACAGTTACTTACAGATACGCAGTATTTT.

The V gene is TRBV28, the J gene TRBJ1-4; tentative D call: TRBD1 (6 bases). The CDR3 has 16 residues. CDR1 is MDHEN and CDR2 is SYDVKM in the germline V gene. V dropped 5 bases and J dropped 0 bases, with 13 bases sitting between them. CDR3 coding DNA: TGTGCCAGCAGTCACCCCAGGGGTACAACTAATGAAAAACTGTTTTTT. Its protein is CASSHPRGTTNEKLFF.

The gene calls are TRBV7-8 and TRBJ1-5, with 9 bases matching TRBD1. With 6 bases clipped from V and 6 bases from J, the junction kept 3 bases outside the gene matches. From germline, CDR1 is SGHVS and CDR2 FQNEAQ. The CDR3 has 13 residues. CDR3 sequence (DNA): TGTGCCAGCAGACAGGACAGGGGTCAGCCCCAGCATTTT. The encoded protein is CASRQDRGQPQHF. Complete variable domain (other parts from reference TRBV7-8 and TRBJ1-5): GAGVSQSPRYKVAKRGQDVALRCDPISGHVSLFWYQQALGQGPEFLTYFQNEAQLDKSGLPSDRFFAERPEGSVSTLKIQRTQQEDSAVYLCASRQDRGQPQHFGDGTRLSIL.

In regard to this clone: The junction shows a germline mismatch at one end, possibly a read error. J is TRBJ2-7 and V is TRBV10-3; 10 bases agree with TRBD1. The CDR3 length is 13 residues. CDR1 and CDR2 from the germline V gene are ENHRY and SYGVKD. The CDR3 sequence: CAIRRDRGTSWDF. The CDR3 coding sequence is TGTGCCATCAGGAGGGACAGGGGAACTTCCTGGGACTTC.

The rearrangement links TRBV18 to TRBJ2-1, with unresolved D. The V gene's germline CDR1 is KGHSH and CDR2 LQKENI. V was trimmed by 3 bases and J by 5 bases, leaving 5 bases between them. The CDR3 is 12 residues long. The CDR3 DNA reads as TGTGCCAGCTCACCTGCGGACAATGAGCAGTTCTTC. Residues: CASSPADNEQFF.

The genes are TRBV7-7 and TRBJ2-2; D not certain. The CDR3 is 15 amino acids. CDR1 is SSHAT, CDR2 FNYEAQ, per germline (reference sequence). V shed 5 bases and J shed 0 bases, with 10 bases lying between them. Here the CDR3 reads CASSPSRANTGELFF. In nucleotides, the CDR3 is TGTGCCAGCAGCCCGTCCCGGGCGAACACCGGGGAGCTGTTTTTT.

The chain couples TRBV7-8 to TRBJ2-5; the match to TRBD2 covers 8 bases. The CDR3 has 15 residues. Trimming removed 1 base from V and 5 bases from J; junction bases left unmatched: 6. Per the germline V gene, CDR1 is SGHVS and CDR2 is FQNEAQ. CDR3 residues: CASSLGTSRRETQYF. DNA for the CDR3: TGTGCCAGCAGCTTAGGGACTAGCAGGAGGGAGACCCAGTACTTC.

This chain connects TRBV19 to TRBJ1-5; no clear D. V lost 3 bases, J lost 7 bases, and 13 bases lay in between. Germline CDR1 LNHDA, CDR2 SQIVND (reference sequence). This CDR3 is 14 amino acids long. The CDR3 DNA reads TGTGCCAGTAGTATCCGGTCCTACGAGCAGCCCCAGCATTTT. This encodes CASSIRSYEQPQHF.

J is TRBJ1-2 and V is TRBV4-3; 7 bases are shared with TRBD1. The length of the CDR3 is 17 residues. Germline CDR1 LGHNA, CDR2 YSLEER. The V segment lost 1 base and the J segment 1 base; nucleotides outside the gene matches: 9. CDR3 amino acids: CASSQVEQGPLNYGYTF. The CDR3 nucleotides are TGCGCCAGCAGCCAAGTGGAACAGGGGCCCCTTAACTATGGCTACACCTTC.